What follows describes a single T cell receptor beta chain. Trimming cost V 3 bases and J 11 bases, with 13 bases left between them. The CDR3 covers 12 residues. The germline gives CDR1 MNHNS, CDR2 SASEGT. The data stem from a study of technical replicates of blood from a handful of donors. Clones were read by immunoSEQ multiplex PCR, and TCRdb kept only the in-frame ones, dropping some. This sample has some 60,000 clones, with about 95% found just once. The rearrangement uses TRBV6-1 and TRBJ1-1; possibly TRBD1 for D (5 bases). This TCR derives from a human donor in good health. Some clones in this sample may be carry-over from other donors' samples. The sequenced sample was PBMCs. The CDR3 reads CASSESGVLAFF. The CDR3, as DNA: TGTGCCAGCAGTGAGTCGGGGGTTTTGGCTTTCTTT.